This T cell receptor (beta chain) was captured by sequencing in a study of patients and donors after allogeneic stem cell transplantation. The CDR3 is made up of 15 amino acids. In germline, CDR1 is SNHLY, CDR2 FYNNEI. V lost 6 bases, J lost 2 bases, and 5 bases stayed unmatched. One entry per CDR3 protein results from TCRdb running MiXCR on the RT-PCR reads. The sample records 190,000 or so distinct CDR3 sequences, 35% to 50% being singletons. The sample holds a few counts of this clonotype. The chain combines TRBV2 with TRBJ1-3, with 9 bases that match TRBD1. The sample consisted of blood, either unsorted or a sorted T cell fraction (not recorded which). This sequence was found in a human donor who was either an allogeneic HSCT recipient or a stem cell or donor lymphocyte infusion donor (not recorded which). It is not recorded whose cells these are; they may come from a transplant donor. In DNA form, the CDR3 reads TGTGCCAGCAGCCTAGGGACAGGGACTGGAAACACCATATATTTT. Translation: CASSLGTGTGNTIYF. The entire variable domain, with the rest obtained from reference TRBV2 and TRBJ1-3, is as follows: EPEVTQTPSHQVTQMGQEVILRCVPISNHLYFYWYRQILGQKVEFLVSFYNNEISEKSEIFDDQFSVERPDGSNFTLKIRSTKLEDSAMYFCASSLGTGTGNTIYFGEGSWLTVV.